This TCR beta chain was sequenced for a study of long-term antiretroviral therapy in people with HIV. This CDR3 region has 15 residues. Every specimen held between roughly 0.85-10 million cryopreserved PBMC. These were thawed and washed before DNA extraction. An immunoSEQ assay, version v3.0, was performed at survey level. Using immunoSEQ multiplex PCR, the repertoire was profiled, and TCRdb retains in-frame clones only, with some absent. The sample carries almost 35,000 clones, more than 75% recorded once. Sequenced here: unsorted PBMCs, sampled roughly 2.8 years before starting antiretroviral therapy. The clonotype originates from a woman aged 30 to 39 with HIV. This chain connects TRBV21-1 to TRBJ2-7; the D call of TRBD1 is as the table states it, not checked on the DNA. TRBV21-1 is labeled a pseudogene. CDR3 coding DNA: TGTGCCAGCAGCATGAGAGGAGACAGCTCCTACGAGCAGTACGTC. This translates into CASSMRGDSSYEQYV.